The entry below gives a single TCR beta chain sequence along with its context. Its target is not known. Each CDR3 protein gets one entry after TCRdb re-called the 5' RACE reads with MiXCR. The repertoire holds hundreds of thousands of distinct CDR3 sequences, with 9% to 15% as singletons. The sample originates from a study of identical twins. Study-level results: Out-of-frame alpha sequences common to twins exhibited a surplus of low generation probability.

The CDR3 extends over 15 amino acids. Germline V gives CDR1 LGHNA, CDR2 YNFKEQ. V lost 2 bases and J lost 4, with 12 bases in between. This same sample was also part of a study on yellow fever vaccine responses in identical twins.

The clonotype comes from a woman between 18 and 29 years old in good health. The chain has TRBV4-2 and TRBJ2-1, with D perhaps matching TRBD1 (5 bases). The sequenced sample was PBMCs. The CDR3 DNA is TGTGCCAGCAGCCAACACACAGACAGTTACAATGAGCAGTTCTTC. It specifies CASSQHTDSYNEQFF.